This T cell receptor (beta chain) was obtained from a study of response to subunit inactivated influenza vaccine. Via MiXCR, TCRdb re-called the RT-PCR reads, giving one row per CDR3 protein. The sample has 500,000 or so distinct CDR3 sequences; approximately 15% are singletons. Study outcomes and limitations: Each seasonal influenza vaccination recruits few new T cells, the authors suggested.

Germline CDR1 MDHEN, CDR2 SYDVKM. Unmatched junction bases numbered 6, after V lost 5 bases and J lost 8 bases. CDR3 size: 16 residues. Comment on this clonotype: Its specificity is unknown.

This clonotype was sampled from a man in his fifties or sixties who received an inactivated influenza vaccine. The J gene is TRBJ2-1, the V gene TRBV28; 16 bases map to TRBD2. Sequencing was performed on CD4+ T cells sorted from PBMCs, taken around 25 months after vaccination. The CDR3 DNA is TGTGCCAGCAGTAAGGAGGGACTAGCGGGAGGGTATGAGCAGTTCTTC. Translating it yields CASSKEGLAGGYEQFF.